Sequencing of this T cell receptor (beta chain) was carried out in a study of response to subunit inactivated influenza vaccine (dated by TCRdb to between 2018 and 2020). Turning to the overall study: The study used deep quantitative T cell receptor repertoire profiling to track responses to a trivalent subunit inactivated influenza vaccine.

In regard to this clonotype: Its antigen specificity is not known. There are no base qualities to consult, and no much larger clone falls within one base.

The library was generated by RT-PCR. These reads were obtained on an Illumina HiSeq 2500. TCRdb cleaned the public reads at Q25 with fastp, built clones with MiXCR and kept in-frame beta chains. Here each entry gathers all rows of one CDR3 protein and keeps the most common genes and DNA. For this sample the table gives around 750,000 distinct CDR3 sequences, of which around 21% were detected only once. Clones ranked in the top ten supply roughly 10% of the sample. In the germline V gene (reference sequence), CDR1 corresponds to GTSNPN and CDR2 to SVGIG. V is cut by 4 bases and J by 1 base, and the space between the germline ends is 7 bases. The CDR3 sequence holds 12 residues, the cysteine and phenylalanine included. Only CDR3 DNA is held: 36 bases, read in frame from base 1. General findings and caveats noted by the study authors: The authors proposed that each seasonal influenza vaccination may bring in only a limited number of new T cells.

The receptor's source is a man between 50 and 59 years old who received an inactivated influenza vaccine. Donor details come from another sample of the same person, matched by shared clones. The V and J genes are TRBV30 and TRBJ1-1, with the D gene uncertain. The sample was PBMCs from blood, taken roughly 5 days after vaccination. The nucleotide sequence is given as TGTGCCTGGAATGGGGAGAACACTGAAGCTTTCTTT. The encoded protein is CAWNGENTEAFF.